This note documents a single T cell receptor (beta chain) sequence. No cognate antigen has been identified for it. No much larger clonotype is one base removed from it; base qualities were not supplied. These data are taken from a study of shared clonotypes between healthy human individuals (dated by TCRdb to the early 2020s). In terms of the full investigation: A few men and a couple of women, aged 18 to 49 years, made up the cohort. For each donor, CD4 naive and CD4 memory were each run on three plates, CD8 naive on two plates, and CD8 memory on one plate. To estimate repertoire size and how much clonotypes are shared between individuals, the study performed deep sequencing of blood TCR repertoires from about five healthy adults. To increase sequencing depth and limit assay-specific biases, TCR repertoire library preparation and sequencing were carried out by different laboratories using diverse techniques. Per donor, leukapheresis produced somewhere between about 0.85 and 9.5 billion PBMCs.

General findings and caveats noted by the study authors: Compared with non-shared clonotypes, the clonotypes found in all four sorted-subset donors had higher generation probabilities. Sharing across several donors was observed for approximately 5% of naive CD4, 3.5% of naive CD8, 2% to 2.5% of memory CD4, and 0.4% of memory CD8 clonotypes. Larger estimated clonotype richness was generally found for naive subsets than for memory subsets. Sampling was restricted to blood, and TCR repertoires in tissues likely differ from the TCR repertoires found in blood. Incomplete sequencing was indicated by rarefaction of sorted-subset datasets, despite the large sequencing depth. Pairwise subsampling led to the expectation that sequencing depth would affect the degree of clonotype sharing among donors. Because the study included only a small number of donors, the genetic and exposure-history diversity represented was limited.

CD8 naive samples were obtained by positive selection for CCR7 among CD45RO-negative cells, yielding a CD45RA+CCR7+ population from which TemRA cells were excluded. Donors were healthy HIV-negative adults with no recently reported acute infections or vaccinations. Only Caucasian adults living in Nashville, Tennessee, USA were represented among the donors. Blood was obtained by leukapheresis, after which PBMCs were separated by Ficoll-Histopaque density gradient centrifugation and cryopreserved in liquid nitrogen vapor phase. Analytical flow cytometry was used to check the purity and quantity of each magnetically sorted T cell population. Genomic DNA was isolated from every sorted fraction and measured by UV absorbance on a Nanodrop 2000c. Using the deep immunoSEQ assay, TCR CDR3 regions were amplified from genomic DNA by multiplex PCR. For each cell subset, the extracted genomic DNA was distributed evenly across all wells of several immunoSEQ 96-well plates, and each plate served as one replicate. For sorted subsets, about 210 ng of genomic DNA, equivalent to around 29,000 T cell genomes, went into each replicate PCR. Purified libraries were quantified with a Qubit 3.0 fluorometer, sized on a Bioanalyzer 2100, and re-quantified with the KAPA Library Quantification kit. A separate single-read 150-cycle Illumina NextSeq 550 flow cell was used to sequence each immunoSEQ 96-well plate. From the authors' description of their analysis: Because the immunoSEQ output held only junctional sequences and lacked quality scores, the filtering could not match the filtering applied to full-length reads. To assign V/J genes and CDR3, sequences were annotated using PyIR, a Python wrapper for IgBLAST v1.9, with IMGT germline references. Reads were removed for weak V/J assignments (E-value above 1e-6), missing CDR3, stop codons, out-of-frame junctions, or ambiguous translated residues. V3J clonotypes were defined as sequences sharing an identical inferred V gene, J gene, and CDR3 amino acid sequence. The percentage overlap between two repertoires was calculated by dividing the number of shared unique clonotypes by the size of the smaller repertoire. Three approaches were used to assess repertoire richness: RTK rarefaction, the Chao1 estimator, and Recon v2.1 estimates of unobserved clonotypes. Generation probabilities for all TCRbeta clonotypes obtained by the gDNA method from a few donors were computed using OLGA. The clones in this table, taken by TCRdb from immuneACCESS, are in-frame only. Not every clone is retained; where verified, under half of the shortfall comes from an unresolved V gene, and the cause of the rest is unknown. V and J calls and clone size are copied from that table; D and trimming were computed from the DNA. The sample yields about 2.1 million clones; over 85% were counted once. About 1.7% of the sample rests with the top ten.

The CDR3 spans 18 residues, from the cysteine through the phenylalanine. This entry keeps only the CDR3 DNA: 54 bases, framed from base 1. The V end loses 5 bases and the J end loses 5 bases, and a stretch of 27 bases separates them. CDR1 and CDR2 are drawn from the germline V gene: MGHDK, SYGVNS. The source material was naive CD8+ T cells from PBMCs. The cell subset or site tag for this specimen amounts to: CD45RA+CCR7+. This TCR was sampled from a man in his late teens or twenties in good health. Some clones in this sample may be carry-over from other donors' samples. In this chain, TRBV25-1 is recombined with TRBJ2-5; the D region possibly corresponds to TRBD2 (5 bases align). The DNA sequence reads TGTGCCAGCAGTCCGGCGGGCACTGGAGTTGGTGGCCTGGAGACCCAGTACTTC. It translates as CASSPAGTGVGGLETQYF.